The sample holds a few counts of the clone carrying this TCR beta chain. Sequencing was performed with immunoSEQ multiplex PCR; in TCRdb, only in-frame clones are kept and a portion is missing. This table holds some 150,000 clones, 90% to 95% found once. The CDR3 is made up of 14 amino acids. Germline loops: CDR1 SGDLS, CDR2 YYNGEE. The V gene lost 0 bases and the J gene lost 3 bases, with 7 bases spanning the gap. The entry originates in a study of T cell responses to AZD1222 COVID-19 vaccine. Sequences were derived from peripheral blood, sampled 28 days after the second AZD1222 dose. This sequence was found in an adult who received the AZD1222 COVID-19 vaccine. The rearrangement uses TRBV9 and TRBJ2-1; D is possibly TRBD2 (5 bases). DNA of the CDR3: TGTGCCAGCAGCGTAGGTGGGAGCTACAATGAGCAGTTCTTC. Residues: CASSVGGSYNEQFF. Using reference TRBV9 and TRBJ2-1 for the parts outside the CDR3, the full variable domain is DSGVTQTPKHLITATGQRVTLRCSPRSGDLSVYWYQQSLDQGLQFLIQYYNGEERAKGNILERFSAQQFPDLHSELNLSSLELGDSALYFCASSVGGSYNEQFFGPGTRLTVL.